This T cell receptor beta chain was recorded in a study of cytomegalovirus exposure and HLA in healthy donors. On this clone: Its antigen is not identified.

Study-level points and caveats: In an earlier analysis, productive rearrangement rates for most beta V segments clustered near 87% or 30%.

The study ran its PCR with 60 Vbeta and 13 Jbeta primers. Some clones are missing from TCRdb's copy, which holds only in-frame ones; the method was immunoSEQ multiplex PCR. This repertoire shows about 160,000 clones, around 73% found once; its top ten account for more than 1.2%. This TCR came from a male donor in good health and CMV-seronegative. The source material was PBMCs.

This chain's CDR3 is CASRQSLAGRSDEQYF. The CDR3 DNA reads TGTGCCAGCAGGCAAAGTTTAGCGGGACGGTCGGACGAGCAGTACTTC. V and J are TRBV27 and TRBJ2-7, with TRBD2 identical over 8 bases. CDR1 and CDR2 from the germline V gene are MNHEY and SMNVEV (reference sequence). V gave up 6 bases and J gave up 5 bases; unmatched junction bases: 15. The CDR3 spans 16 residues.